This T cell receptor (beta chain) was obtained from a study of T cell clones after liver transplantation. The overall study: Three of the eight recipients were HCV-positive; the rest had non-autoimmune, non-viral transplant indications.

Looked up from germline, CDR1 is SGHTA and CDR2 is FQGNSA. CDR3 length: 17 residues. Trimming removed 3 bases at V and 0 bases at J, with 17 bases between. Clones were read by immunoSEQ multiplex PCR, and TCRdb kept only the in-frame ones, dropping some. The sample consists of around 100,000 clones, about 81% of them appearing once. The genes are TRBV7-2 and TRBJ1-2; D perhaps matches TRBD1 (5 bases). The sample was CD4+ T cells from blood, taken before liver transplant. This clonotype was obtained from a human donor who received a liver transplant. CDR3 residues: CASSFLGAGQANYGYTF. The DNA of the CDR3 is TGTGCCAGCAGCTTCTTAGGGGCCGGCCAAGCTAACTATGGCTACACCTTC.